The subject of this entry is one T cell receptor (beta chain). The target antigen is unknown. The sample is drawn from a study of OX40 agonist ivuxolimab in advanced cancers. Study-wide findings and caveats: Among some nonresponders, normalized T-cell clonal expansion was also low.

The CDR3 contains 13 residues. With 8 bases clipped from V and 1 base from J, the junction kept 1 base outside the gene matches. Germline CDR1 and CDR2: LNHDA and SQIVND (reference sequence). Autoimmune disease history or systemic immunosuppression disqualified patients. Samples were taken at baseline and on day 1 of cycles 4 and 7. TCRdb's table, derived via immunoSEQ multiplex PCR, lists solely in-frame clones and lacks some. Of about 91,000 clones listed, 84% are singletons. This material consisted of CD4+ or CD8+ T cells sorted from blood, taken in a trial of the OX40 agonist ivuxolimab. V gene TRBV19 combines with J gene TRBJ2-3; 9 positions match TRBD1. The TCR comes from an adult with an advanced solid tumor such as melanoma, head and neck, liver or kidney cancer. CDR3 sequence reads: CASRDRGTDTQYF. CDR3 bases: TGTGCCAGTCGGGACAGGGGCACAGATACGCAGTATTTT.